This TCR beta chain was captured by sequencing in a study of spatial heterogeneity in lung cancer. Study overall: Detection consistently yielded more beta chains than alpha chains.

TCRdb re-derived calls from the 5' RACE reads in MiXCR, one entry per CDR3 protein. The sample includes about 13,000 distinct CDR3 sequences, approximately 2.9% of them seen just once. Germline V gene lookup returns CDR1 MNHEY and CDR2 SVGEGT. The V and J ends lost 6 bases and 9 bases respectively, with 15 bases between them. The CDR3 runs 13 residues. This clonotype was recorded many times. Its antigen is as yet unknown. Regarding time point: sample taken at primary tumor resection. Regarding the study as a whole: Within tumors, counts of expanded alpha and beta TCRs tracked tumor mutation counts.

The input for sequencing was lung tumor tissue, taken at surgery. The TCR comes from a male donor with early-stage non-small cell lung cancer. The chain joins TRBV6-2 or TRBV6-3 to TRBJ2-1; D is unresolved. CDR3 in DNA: TGTGCCAGCAGGCAGAGCTTAGGAACTGAGCAGTTCTTC. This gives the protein CASRQSLGTEQFF.